This T cell receptor beta chain was retrieved from a study of metastatic and nonmetastatic thyroid tumors. Study at large: Thyroid patients, malignant and benign, had repertoires compared across blood and tumor or nodule tissue.

CDR1 and CDR2 from the germline V gene are SGHNT and YENEEA. The CDR3 consists of 14 residues. J lost 7 bases, V lost 3 bases, and 5 bases had no gene match. This clone was seen only a few times. Antigen specificity is unknown. Study-wide findings and caveats: Compared with benign nodules, malignant thyroid tumors were reported to have significantly higher TCR beta diversity in both blood and tumor.

Original analysis: A distant-metastasis classifier for papillary thyroid cancer was built using CDR3 differences across clinicopathological groups. TCRdb reprocessed the PCR reads using MiXCR. It is TCRdb's table, rather than the study itself, that gives the V and J calls and clone size. The table lists 18,000 or so clones, about a third of them singletons. The entire patient cohort was treatment-naive prior to thyroid surgery. The genes are TRBV11-3 and TRBJ2-2; 7 bases map to TRBD1. The receptor was derived from a female donor with papillary thyroid cancer or a benign thyroid nodule (not recorded which). Some clones in this sample may be carry-over from other donors' samples. The specimen was tumor tissue. The CDR3 sequence is CASSFRGQNGELFF. In DNA form, the CDR3 reads TGTGCCAGCAGCTTTAGGGGGCAGAACGGGGAGCTGTTTTTT.